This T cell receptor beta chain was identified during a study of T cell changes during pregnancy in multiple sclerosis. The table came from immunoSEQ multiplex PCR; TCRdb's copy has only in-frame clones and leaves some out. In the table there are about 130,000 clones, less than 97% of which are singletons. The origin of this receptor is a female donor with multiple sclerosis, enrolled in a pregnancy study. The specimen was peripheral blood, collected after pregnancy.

For the CDR3, the DNA is TGTGCCAGTAGTATTCTCGGGGGACAGGGGCCTACCCAGCATTTT. This encodes CASSILGGQGPTQHF. The chain has TRBV19 and TRBJ1-5; TRBD1 agrees at 10 bases. The CDR3 extends over 15 amino acids. From germline, CDR1 is LNHDA and CDR2 SQIVND (reference sequence). V was pared by 3 bases and J by 11 bases, with 10 bases of the junction left unmatched.